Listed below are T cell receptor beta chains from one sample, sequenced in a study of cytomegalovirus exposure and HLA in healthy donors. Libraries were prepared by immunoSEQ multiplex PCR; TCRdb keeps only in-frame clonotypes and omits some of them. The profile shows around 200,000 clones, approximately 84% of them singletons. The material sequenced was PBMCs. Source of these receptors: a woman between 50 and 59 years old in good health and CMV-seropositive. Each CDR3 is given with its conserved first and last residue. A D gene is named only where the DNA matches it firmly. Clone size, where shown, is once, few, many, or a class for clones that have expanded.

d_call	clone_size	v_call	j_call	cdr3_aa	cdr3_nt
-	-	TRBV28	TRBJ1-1	CASTRERDALNTEAFF	TGTGCCAGCACCCGGGAGAGGGACGCTTTGAACACTGAAGCTTTCTTT
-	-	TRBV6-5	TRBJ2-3	CASSWLSSTDTQYF	TGTGCCAGCAGTTGGCTGTCTAGCACAGATACGCAGTATTTT
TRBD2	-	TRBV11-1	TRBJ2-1	CASSLGGSSGGVSEQFF	TGTGCCAGCAGCTTAGGAGGTTCTAGCGGGGGGGTTAGTGAGCAGTTCTTC
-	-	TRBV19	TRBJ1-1	CASSIIGQKNTEAFF	TGTGCCAGTAGTATCATAGGACAGAAGAACACTGAAGCTTTCTTT
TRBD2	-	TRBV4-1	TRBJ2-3	CASSQDPASGGASDTQYF	TGCGCCAGCAGCCAAGATCCGGCTAGCGGGGGGGCCTCAGATACGCAGTATTTT
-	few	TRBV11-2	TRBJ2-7	CASSLDRGYEQYF	TGTGCCAGCAGCTTAGATCGGGGCTACGAGCAGTACTTC
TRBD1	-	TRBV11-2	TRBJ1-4	CASSRAGQGYEKLFF	TGTGCCAGCAGCCGGGCTGGACAGGGATATGAAAAACTGTTTTTT
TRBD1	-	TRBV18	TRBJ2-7	CASSSGTGPYEQYF	TGTGCCAGCTCATCCGGGACAGGCCCCTACGAGCAGTACTTC
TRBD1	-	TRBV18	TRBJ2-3	CASSPWTGGFTDTQYF	TGTGCCAGCTCACCATGGACAGGGGGCTTCACAGATACGCAGTATTTT
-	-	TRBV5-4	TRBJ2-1	CASSLFGSYNEQFF	TGTGCCAGCAGCTTGTTCGGTTCCTACAATGAGCAGTTCTTC
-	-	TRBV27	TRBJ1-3	CASSQGLGNTIYF	TGTGCCAGCAGTCAGGGGTTAGGAAACACCATATATTTT
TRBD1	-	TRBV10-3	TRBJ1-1	CAISERGGADTEAFF	TGTGCCATCAGTGAACGAGGGGGCGCGGACACTGAAGCTTTCTTT
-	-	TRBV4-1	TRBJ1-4	CASSQDGGEGEKLFF	TGCGCCAGCAGCCAAGACGGGGGGGAAGGGGAAAAACTGTTTTTT
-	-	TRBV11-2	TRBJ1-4	CASSPEGGWNNEKLFF	TGTGCCAGCAGCCCCGAGGGGGGGTGGAATAATGAAAAACTGTTTTTT
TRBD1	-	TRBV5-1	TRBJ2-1	CASSPGTGGHNEQFF	TGCGCCAGCAGCCCCGGGACAGGGGGCCATAATGAGCAGTTCTTC
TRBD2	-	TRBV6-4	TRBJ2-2	CASRPTSGVTGELFF	TGTGCCAGCAGGCCTACTAGCGGGGTTACCGGGGAGCTGTTTTTT
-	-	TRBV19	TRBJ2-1	CASSIAPDPYNEQFF	TGTGCCAGTAGTATTGCTCCAGATCCCTACAATGAGCAGTTCTTC
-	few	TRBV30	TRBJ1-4	CAWSGRQANEKLFF	TGTGCCTGGAGTGGCAGGCAGGCTAATGAAAAACTGTTTTTT
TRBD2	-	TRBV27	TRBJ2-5	CASSFSGGQETQYF	TGTGCCAGCAGTTTTAGCGGGGGCCAAGAGACCCAGTACTTC
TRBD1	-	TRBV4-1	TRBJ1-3	CASSQGGGLSGNTIYF	TGCGCCAGCAGCCAAGGAGGGGGCTTATCTGGAAACACCATATATTTT
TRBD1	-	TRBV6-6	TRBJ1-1	CASSRGQGATEAFF	TGTGCCAGCAGTCGGGGACAGGGGGCCACTGAAGCTTTCTTT
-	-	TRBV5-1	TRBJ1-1	CASSFRTDMNTEAFF	TGCGCCAGCAGCTTCCGGACAGACATGAACACTGAAGCTTTCTTT
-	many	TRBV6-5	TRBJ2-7	CASSYSSPGSYEQYF	TGTGCCAGCAGTTACTCGTCGCCGGGTTCCTACGAGCAGTACTTC
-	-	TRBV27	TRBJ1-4	CASSSQGSEKLFF	TGTGCCAGCAGTTCCCAGGGTAGCGAAAAACTGTTTTTT
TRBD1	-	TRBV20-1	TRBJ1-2	CSAQDREVYTF	TGCAGTGCTCAGGACAGGGAGGTATACACCTTC
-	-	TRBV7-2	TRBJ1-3	CASSLTTLRSGNTIYF	TGTGCCAGCAGCCTGACGACTCTCCGCTCTGGAAACACCATATATTTT
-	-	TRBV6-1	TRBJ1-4	CASFRTVATNEKLFF	TGTGCCAGCTTCAGGACAGTTGCAACTAATGAAAAACTGTTTTTT
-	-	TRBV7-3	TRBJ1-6	CASSETTGLGSPLHF	TGTGCCAGCAGCGAAACGACAGGCTTGGGTTCACCCCTCCACTTT
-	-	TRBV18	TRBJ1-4	CASSPETPDEKLFF	TGTGCCAGCTCACCAGAGACACCAGATGAAAAACTGTTTTTT
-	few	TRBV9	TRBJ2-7	CASSAGDRTTYEQYF	TGTGCCAGCAGCGCCGGAGACAGGACCACCTACGAGCAGTACTTC
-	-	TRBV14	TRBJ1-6	CASSRQDSLNSPLHF	TGTGCCAGCAGCCGACAGGACAGCCTGAATTCACCCCTCCACTTT
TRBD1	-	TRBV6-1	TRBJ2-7	CASSLTGVSYEQYF	TGTGCCAGCAGTTTGACAGGGGTATCCTACGAGCAGTACTTC
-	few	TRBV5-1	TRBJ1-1	CASVSSTGLNTEAFF	TGCGCCAGCGTCTCCTCTACAGGGTTGAACACTGAAGCTTTCTTT
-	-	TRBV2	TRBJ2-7	CASGRDISYEQYF	TGTGCCAGCGGACGGGACATTTCCTACGAGCAGTACTTC
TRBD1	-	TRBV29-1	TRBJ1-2	CSVGAGGAGGYTF	TGCAGCGTTGGGGCAGGGGGCGCAGGTGGCTACACCTTC
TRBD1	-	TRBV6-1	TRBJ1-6	CASSRDRVSPLHF	TGTGCCAGCAGCCGTGACAGGGTTTCACCCCTCCACTTT
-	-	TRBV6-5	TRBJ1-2	CASSPLQGRSYGYTF	TGTGCCAGCAGTCCCCTACAGGGTCGGAGCTATGGCTACACCTTC
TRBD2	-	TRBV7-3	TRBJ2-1	CASSVLAASYNEQFF	TGTGCCAGCAGTGTGCTAGCGGCTTCCTACAATGAGCAGTTCTTC
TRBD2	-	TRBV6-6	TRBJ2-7	CASNGGGISQQYF	TGTGCCAGCAACGGCGGGGGGATCTCTCAGCAGTACTTC
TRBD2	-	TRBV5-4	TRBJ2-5	CASSAGWASGGAETQYF	TGTGCCAGCAGTGCAGGTTGGGCTAGCGGGGGGGCTGAGACCCAGTACTTC
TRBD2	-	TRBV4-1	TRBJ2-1	CASSRPSGVNEQFF	TGCGCCAGCAGCCGCCCTAGCGGGGTCAATGAGCAGTTCTTC
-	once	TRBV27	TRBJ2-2	CASSLQASGTGELFF	TGTGCCAGCAGTTTACAGGCCTCTGGAACCGGGGAGCTGTTTTTT
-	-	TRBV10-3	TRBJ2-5	CAISESTGEETQYF	TGTGCCATCAGTGAGTCTACAGGAGAAGAGACCCAGTACTTC
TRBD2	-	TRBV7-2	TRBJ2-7	CASSPGLAGYTSEQYF	TGTGCCAGCAGCCCTGGACTAGCGGGATATACCTCCGAGCAGTACTTC
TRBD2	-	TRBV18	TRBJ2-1	CASSPRNSLAGVPDEQFF	TGTGCCAGCTCACCTAGGAATTCCCTAGCGGGGGTCCCAGATGAGCAGTTCTTC
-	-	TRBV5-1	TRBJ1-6	CASSLEARVSGSPLHF	TGCGCCAGCAGCTTGGAGGCGCGGGTCTCGGGATCACCCCTCCACTTT
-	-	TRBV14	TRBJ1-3	CASSPIHAQGNTIYF	TGTGCCAGCAGCCCAATACACGCCCAGGGAAACACCATATATTTT
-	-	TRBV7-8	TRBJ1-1	CASSLRDNRNTEAFF	TGTGCCAGCAGCTTACGCGACAATCGGAACACTGAAGCTTTCTTT
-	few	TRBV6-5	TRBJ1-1	CASSYGGGAFF	TGTGCCAGCAGTTACGGAGGTGGAGCTTTCTTT
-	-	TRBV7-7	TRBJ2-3	CASSSGAGPSSTDTQYF	TGTGCTAGCAGCTCTGGGGCCGGGCCCTCTAGCACAGATACGCAGTATTTT
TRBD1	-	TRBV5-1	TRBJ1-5	CASSSNLGGDYVIQPQHF	TGCGCCAGCAGCTCCAACTTAGGGGGCGATTACGTTATTCAGCCCCAGCATTTT
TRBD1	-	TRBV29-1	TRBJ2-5	CSVTGQALGETQYF	TGCAGCGTCACCGGACAGGCCTTGGGAGAGACCCAGTACTTC
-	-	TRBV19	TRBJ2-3	CASSIGQSEDTQYF	TGTGCCAGTAGTATAGGACAGTCTGAAGATACGCAGTATTTT
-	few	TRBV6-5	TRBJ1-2	CASSRGGHYGYTF	TGTGCCAGCAGCCGGGGGGGTCACTATGGCTACACCTTC
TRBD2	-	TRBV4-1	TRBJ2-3	CASSQPGTSGTDTQYF	TGCGCCAGCAGCCAACCCGGGACTAGCGGCACAGATACGCAGTATTTT